In its sample, the clone carrying this T cell receptor (beta chain) was seen once. What it binds is unknown. This record comes from a study of T cell repertoires in cytomegalovirus infection. The CDR3 contains 13 residues. Trimming pared 3 bases from V and 6 bases from J, leaving 9 bases between. CDR1 and CDR2 (germline): SGHAT, FQNNGV. Study findings and constraints: HLA-C-restricted CMV clonotypes gave the most frequent clonotype in two of eight donors.

TCRdb called the reads again in MiXCR, with one record for every CDR3 protein. The sample has about 740,000 distinct CDR3 sequences, approximately 40% seen once. This clonotype originated in a human donor in good health (CMV status not recorded). Some clones in this sample may be carry-over from other donors' samples. The genes are TRBV11-2 and TRBJ1-5; the D is unclear. Input material: PBMCs. CDR3 sequence reads: CASSFIRSQPQHF. The CDR3 DNA reads as TGTGCCAGCAGCTTCATCCGGTCTCAGCCCCAGCATTTT.